Detailed here is one TCR beta chain. Profiling relied on immunoSEQ multiplex PCR, and the TCRdb table lists in-frame clones only, not all of them. The sample holds tens of thousands of clones, about four fifths seen once. The data are from a study of somatic mutations in cytotoxic T cells in rheumatoid arthritis. As for the study in general: In some cases, T-cell populations stained with V beta antibodies were flow-sorted at nearly 100% purity, and these included V beta1+ cells sequenced for TCRB.

Trimming at V came to 1 base and at J to 4 bases, leaving 7 bases not matched to a gene. The CDR3 loop spans 17 amino acids. Looked up from germline, CDR1 is SGHTA and CDR2 is FQGNSA. The sample taken for sequencing was CD8+ T cells sorted from blood. The TCR originated in an adult with rheumatoid arthritis. This chain links TRBV7-2 with TRBJ2-1, with 10 bases identical to TRBD2. CDR3: CASSLGRTSGYYNEQFF. The DNA for the CDR3 is TGTGCCAGCAGCTTAGGGAGGACTAGCGGATATTACAATGAGCAGTTCTTC. Supplemented by reference TRBV7-2 and TRBJ2-1, the full variable domain reads GAGVSQSPSNKVTEKGKDVELRCDPISGHTALYWYRQSLGQGLEFLIYFQGNSAPDKSGLPSDRFSAERTGGSVSTLTIQRTQQEDSAVYLCASSLGRTSGYYNEQFFGPGTRLTVL.